This T cell receptor beta chain was found in a study of persistence of HIV-infected CD4 T cells. Study information: Donors were ART-treated; their CMV- and Gag-responding CD4+ T cells were isolated.

With respect to this clone: Its specificity is not known.

Cells were stimulated with overlapping HIV-1 Gag 15-mer peptides. Memory cells lacking CD40L and CD69 with high CD45RO were sorted. The immunoSEQ assay was version 4, run in survey mode. The protocol was immunoSEQ multiplex PCR, while the TCRdb copy is restricted to in-frame clones and leaves out a portion. The sample yields 30,000 or so clones, approximately 80% seen once. Looked up from germline, CDR1 is SGHNT and CDR2 is YENEEA. V was shortened by 10 bases and J by 4 bases, with 16 bases between the two germline ends. CDR3 length: 14 residues. The chain combines TRBV11-3 with TRBJ2-2; a weak D match, TRBD1 (6 bases). Material: CD4+ T cells sorted from PBMCs after 18-hour stimulation, obtained from a patient who received antiretroviral therapy. This TCR was recovered from an adult woman with HIV who was CMV-seropositive. CDR3 DNA: TGTGCCACTAATTCCGGGACACCCACCGGGGAGCTGTTTTTT. Translated, it gives CATNSGTPTGELFF. The full variable domain, rest sourced from reference TRBV11-3 and TRBJ2-2, is EAGVVQSPRYKIIEKKQPVAFWCNPISGHNTLYWYLQNLGQGPELLIRYENEEAVDDSQLPKDRFSAERLKGVDSTLKIQPAELGDSAVYLCATNSGTPTGELFFGEGSRLTVL.